This TCR beta chain was recovered during a study of cytomegalovirus exposure and HLA in healthy donors. Study conclusions and caveats: Overall, 164 TCR beta chains were annotated as cytomegalovirus-associated. A few V segments could not be told apart, such as TRBV6-2 and TRBV6-3, and were left out. Earlier analysis found most TCR beta V segments productive about 87% or about 30% of the time. Within the data, a cluster of highly shared sequence variants was likely a sequencing artifact.

Amplification used 60 Vbeta primers and 13 Jbeta primers. TCRdb's copy holds only in-frame clones and misses some; the assay was immunoSEQ multiplex PCR. The table shows 140,000 to 150,000 clones, with about two thirds occurring only once. Looked up from germline, CDR1 is MNHEY and CDR2 is SMNVEV (reference sequence). V was pared by 4 bases and J by 5 bases, with 12 bases between. CDR3 length equals 14 residues. The sample holds a few counts of this clone. Its antigen remains unknown. The TCR originated in a man aged 55-75 years in good health and CMV-seronegative. The sample comprised PBMCs. V is TRBV27 and J is TRBJ2-4, with a weak D call TRBD1 (5 bases). The CDR3 region is CASSSRLQENIQYF. The CDR3 bases are TGTGCCAGCAGTTCCCGGCTACAGGAAAACATTCAGTACTTC.